The present T cell receptor beta chain was sequenced within a study of T cell clonality in common variable immunodeficiency (dated by TCRdb to between 2015 and 2016). General conclusions and limits of the study: Fewer TCRbeta clones were shared among CVID subjects than among healthy controls (p < 0.0001). Although equal DNA input was used, an average of about 81,820 unique sequences per sample was obtained for controls, compared with some 30,000 for CVID samples. The authors noted that sequencing repertoires of T cell subpopulations would be needed to clarify what caused the increased clonality in CVID. Reportedly, TCRbeta sequences from CVID had fewer deletions and N-nucleotide insertions, and highly modified clones with 13 or more V deletions were absent from CVID. TCRbeta clonality was higher in CVID subjects than in healthy controls (t-test p = 0.018), and the increase was most characteristic of about a third of subjects. Differences among patients in the CVID cohort limited the correlations between repertoire features and clinical complications.

For sequencing, equivalent amounts of genomic DNA were input from CVID and control samples. For every sample, a 60 bp segment covering the rearranged TCRbeta CDR3 region was amplified and then sequenced. The immunoSEQ assay, a bias-corrected multiplex PCR combined with high-throughput sequencing, was used to amplify TCRbeta. The original pipeline was this. Every unique nucleotide sequence was considered a clone and was annotated with V, D and J genes, copy number and frequency. Sequences were labeled productive if in frame, and non-productive if out of frame or containing stop codons. As previously described, clonality was calculated on the basis of Shannon's entropy. Mean CDR3 Kyte-Doolittle hydropathy was derived from the predicted amino acid sequences of productive clones. Using the R hclust function, scaled V gene usage was clustered hierarchically with Manhattan distance and complete linkage. To assess clone sharing by CDR3 amino acid sequence, 12 repertoires per group were resampled over 100 rounds. The repertoires were screened for 60 to 85 published EBV-specific TCRbeta sequences and approximately 240 published CMV-specific TCRbeta sequences. After a couple of CVID samples that produced fewer than 10,000 sequences were dropped from the analysis, some 43 CVID repertoires remained. This is the immuneACCESS table as TCRdb keeps it, with only in-frame sequences that have V and J called. A part of the clones is gone; compared with another copy, unresolved V genes explain less than half, and the rest is unexplained. V, J and clone size reflect that table, while D and trimming were determined from the DNA. For this sample, approximately 52,000 clones are listed, none of them singletons. The ten largest clones add up to approximately 3% of the sample.

Most of the CVID patients and most of the healthy controls were of Caucasian heritage. From each donor, roughly 5 to 8.5 ml of heparinized peripheral whole blood was collected. Genomic DNA from adults with common variable immune deficiency (CVID) and from healthy adult controls was used to sequence TCRbeta CDR3 repertoires. The control group comprised some 22 healthy adult volunteers, roughly twelve female and about 10 male, aged about 20 to 70 years with a mean age of approximately 30. Diluted blood was density-centrifuged over Hypaque 1077 or Ficoll-Paque to isolate peripheral blood mononuclear cells. Genomic DNA was extracted from unsorted mononuclear cells by Qiagen column purification or by a centrifugation-based method. As regards this clone: Its target antigen remains unknown. The DNA ends 3 residues before the CDR3 does, and the rest of the CDR3 is filled in from the germline J gene.

The germline V gene (reference sequence) supplies CDR1 SEHNR and CDR2 FQNEAQ. From cysteine to phenylalanine, the CDR3 is 15 amino acids long. Only the CDR3 bases that were read are kept: 36 of them, in frame from base 1. Sequenced: peripheral blood mononuclear cells. The receptor's source is a person between 18 and 75 years old in good health. The rearrangement joined TRBV7-9 to TRBJ1-2, and possibly TRBD1, on 6 matching bases. Incomplete CDR3 DNA: TGTGCCAGCAGTCAGGGGTCCGAGCCCACCTTTGGG. Translated, this is CASSQGSEPTFG. The full CDR3 protein reads CASSQGSEPTFGYTF.